This TCR beta chain was recovered during a study of T cells in Graves' hyperthyroidism and ophthalmopathy (dated by TCRdb to 2018 to 2020). Concerning the study at large: Peripheral blood samples were taken at the time of initial diagnosis, prior to any treatment. Following sampling, methimazole starting at 30 mg daily was given to hyperthyroidism patients, and high-dose intravenous methylprednisolone was given to ophthalmopathy patients. According to the paper, TCR Vbeta CDR3 sequencing was carried out on roughly 130 peripheral blood samples, which came from approximately 41 ophthalmopathy, about 75 hyperthyroidism and approximately 17 progressor patients. A discovery cohort of about a hundred patients, fewer than 50 with Graves' ophthalmopathy and 55 to 65 with stable Graves' hyperthyroidism, was used to find distinguishing TCR V-J signatures. An independent validation cohort of some 18 hyperthyroidism patients and about 15 patients who later progressed to ophthalmopathy tested prospective prediction of ophthalmopathy. The approximately 90 discovery patients were randomly split 7:3 into training and test sets. In roughly six Graves' hyperthyroidism patients, the study also compared T-cell repertoires from thyroid tissue with T-cell repertoires from blood.

From the cysteine through the phenylalanine, the CDR3 covers 14 amino acids. Only the CDR3 region is kept as DNA, spanning 42 bases read in frame from base 1. From a lookup of the germline V gene, CDR1 and CDR2 are SNHLY and FYNNEI. Cut back by 6 bases and 10 bases, the V and J ends lie 16 bases apart. The TCR beta CDR3 regions were amplified from RNA transcripts. The TCR CDR3 was subjected to a first round of RT-PCR using the HTBI primer set and the Qiagen OneStep RT-PCR kit. Libraries were constructed in a second round of multiplex PCR, after which size selection and purification were performed. Paired-end sequencing of the libraries was performed with 100 bp reads on an Illumina HiSeq2000. Under the source paper's analysis protocol: Raw data were processed with SOAPnuke, discarding reads with adapters, uncalled bases, mean Phred below 15, or no exact constant-primer or identifier match. High-quality paired reads were merged with COPE v1.2.5, and unique nucleotide sequences were defined as clonotypes. MiTCR v1.1 was used to align the clonotypes against IMGT TRBV, TRBD and TRBJ reference segments. The analysis was restricted to V-J combinations with a frequency above 0.0001, which together covered 99% to 99.2% of the repertoires. A TCS score was defined as the ratio between F50 (clonal expansion) and ExV (chaos), using BLOSUM62-based TCRdist between CDR3 peptides within each V-J. Welch's t-statistics and random forest reduced fewer than 550 V-J features to about 13, which were used in a naive Bayes classifier (R e1071). TCRdb passed the public sequencing reads through fastp at Q25 and MiXCR, retaining productive beta sequences. Merged by CDR3 protein, the rows form single entries marked with the most common genes and DNA. Clone size and V and J calls follow TCRdb, not the original study. The sample table records some 270,000 distinct CDR3 sequences; about an eighth of these occur just once. The leading ten clones occupy 7.9% of the sample.

A patient counted as having stable Graves' hyperthyroidism if no progression to ophthalmopathy occurred over 18 months of follow-up. Hyperthyroidism patients were newly diagnosed, with disease duration under 2 months, and aged 18 to 65 years. Exclusion was applied to patients with uncontrolled infections, other autoimmune diseases, pregnancy or lactation. Diagnoses were based on clinical symptoms, serum thyroxine and TRAb, thyroid ultrasound and orbital computed tomography. Ficoll-Paque density gradient centrifugation was used to isolate PBMCs from around 10 ml of fresh peripheral blood. Total RNA was extracted using Trizol reagent, and RNA quality was assessed on an Agilent 2100 Bioanalyzer. Study-wide conclusions, independent of this receptor: Most expanded thyroid clonotypes (frequency above 0.001) were also found in blood, which suggests that blood repertoires may mirror thyroid immune responses. In cross-validation, a model built on a 13 V-J signature told ophthalmopathy apart from stable hyperthyroidism with less than 90% sensitivity and approximately 84% specificity, and in testing the same model reached 80%/75%. No statistical method was used to set the sample size in advance, and investigators knew the group allocation. During validation, the model predicted progression to ophthalmopathy a median of roughly six months ahead of onset, with almost 71% sensitivity and almost 75% specificity.

This clonotype was picked up many times. Its specific antigen is unknown. There are no base qualities to consult, and no much larger clone falls within one base. This clonotype was obtained from a woman between 40 and 50 years old with Graves' hyperthyroidism. The specimen sequenced was blood. This sequence uses TRBV2 and TRBJ1-6; perhaps TRBD1 is the D gene, with 6 bases matching. The sequenced DNA is TGTGCCAGCAGCGCAGGGGTTCGTATGTCACCCCTCCACTTT. Its amino acids are CASSAGVRMSPLHF.